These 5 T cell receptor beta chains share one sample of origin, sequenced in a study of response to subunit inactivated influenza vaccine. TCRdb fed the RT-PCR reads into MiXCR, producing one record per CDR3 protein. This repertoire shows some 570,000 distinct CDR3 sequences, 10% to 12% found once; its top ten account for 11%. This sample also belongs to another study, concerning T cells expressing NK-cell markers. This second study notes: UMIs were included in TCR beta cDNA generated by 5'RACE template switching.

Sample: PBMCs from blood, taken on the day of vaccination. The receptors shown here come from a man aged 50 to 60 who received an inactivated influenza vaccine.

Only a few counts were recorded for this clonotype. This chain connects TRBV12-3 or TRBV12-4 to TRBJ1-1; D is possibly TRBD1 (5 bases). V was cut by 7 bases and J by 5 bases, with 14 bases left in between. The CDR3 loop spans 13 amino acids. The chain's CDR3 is CASTNGAVTEAFF. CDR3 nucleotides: TGTGCCAGCACCAATGGGGCGGTAACTGAAGCTTTCTTT.

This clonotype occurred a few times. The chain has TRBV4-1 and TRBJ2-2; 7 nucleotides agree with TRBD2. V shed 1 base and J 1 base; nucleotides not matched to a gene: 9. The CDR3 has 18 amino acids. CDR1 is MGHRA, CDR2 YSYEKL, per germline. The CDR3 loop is CASSQGGGRRKNTGELFF. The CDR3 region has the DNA TGCGCCAGCAGCCAAGGGGGGGGGAGAAGAAAGAACACCGGGGAGCTGTTTTTT.

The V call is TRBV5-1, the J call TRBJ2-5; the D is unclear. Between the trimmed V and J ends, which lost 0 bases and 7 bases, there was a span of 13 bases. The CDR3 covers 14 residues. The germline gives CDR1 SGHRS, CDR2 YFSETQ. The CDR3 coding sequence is TGCGCCAGCAGCTTGGAACCGACCCCAGGGACCCAGTACTTC. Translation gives CASSLEPTPGTQYF.

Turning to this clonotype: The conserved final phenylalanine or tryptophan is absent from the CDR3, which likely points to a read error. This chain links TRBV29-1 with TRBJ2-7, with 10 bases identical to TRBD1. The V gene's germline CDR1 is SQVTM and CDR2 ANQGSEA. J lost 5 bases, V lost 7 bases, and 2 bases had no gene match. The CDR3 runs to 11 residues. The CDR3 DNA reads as TGCAGCGGGGGGACAGGGGACGAGCAGTACCTC. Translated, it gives CSGGTGDEQYL.

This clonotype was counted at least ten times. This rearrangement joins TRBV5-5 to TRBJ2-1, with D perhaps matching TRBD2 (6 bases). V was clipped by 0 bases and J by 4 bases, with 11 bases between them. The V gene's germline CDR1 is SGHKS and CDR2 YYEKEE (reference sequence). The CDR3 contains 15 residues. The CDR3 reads CASSLDSGDYNEQFF. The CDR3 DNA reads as TGTGCCAGCAGCTTGGATAGCGGTGATTACAATGAGCAGTTCTTC.